The 26 T cell receptor beta chains reported below all come from one sample, sequenced in a study of blood T cell repertoires in COVID-19. Data came from immunoSEQ multiplex PCR; TCRdb stores just in-frame clones and leaves some out. The data contain hundreds of thousands of clones, approximately 85% of them seen just once; the ten biggest clones take up roughly 13%. Sequenced sample: peripheral blood. Receptor source: a human donor in a cohort sampled during active COVID-19.

The CDR3 DNA is TGTGCCTGGAGCCCCAAAACAGGGGGGTATGGCTACACCTTC. Translating gives CAWSPKTGGYGYTF. This chain joins TRBV30 and TRBJ1-2, with TRBD1 matching 8 bases. V was pared by 3 bases and J by 5 bases, with 8 bases of the junction left unmatched. The CDR3 sequence is 14 residues long. Per the germline V gene, CDR1 is GTSNPN and CDR2 is SVGIG (reference sequence).

The chain combines TRBV15 with TRBJ2-1, with 9 nucleotides matching TRBD2. Germline V CDR1 and CDR2: LNHNV, YYDKDF (reference sequence). The CDR3 is 17 residues long. Trimming cost V 2 bases and J 6 bases; bases outside gene matches: 11. The CDR3 DNA reads TGTGCCACCAGCAGAACTAGCGGGCCCGGTTTTTTCAATGAGCAGTTCTTC. Translation: CATSRTSGPGFFNEQFF. Full variable domain (remainder filled in from reference TRBV15 and TRBJ2-1): DAMVIQNPRYQVTQFGKPVTLSCSQTLNHNVMYWYQQKSSQAPKLLFHYYDKDFNNEADTPDNFQSRRPNTSFCFLDIRSPGLGDTAMYLCATSRTSGPGFFNEQFFGPGTRLTVL.

The genes are TRBV7-2 and TRBJ1-2; possible D gene TRBD1, 5 bases. Deletions cut 1 base from V and 6 bases from J, with 12 bases between. The CDR3 is 14 residues long. Germline CDR1 and CDR2: SGHTA and FQGNSA. CDR3 sequence (DNA): TGTGCCAGCAGCTTAGGCAGGGCTGTAAATGGCTACACCTTC. This translates into CASSLGRAVNGYTF.

The chain employs TRBV5-1 and TRBJ1-4; 9 bases match TRBD1. The CDR3 extends over 14 amino acids. Germline V lookup: CDR1 SGHRS, CDR2 YFSETQ. V lost 3 bases, J lost 5 bases, and 2 bases stayed unmatched. This CDR3 is CASSSDRGNEKLFF. As DNA, the CDR3 is TGCGCCAGCAGCTCCGACAGGGGGAATGAAAAACTGTTTTTT.

Notes on this clone: A read error may be the cause here, since a much bigger clone is one base away. The chain combines TRBV3-1 (or the pseudogene TRBV3-2) with TRBJ2-7, with D perhaps TRBD1 (5 bases). The V end lost 4 bases, the J end lost 0 bases, and 7 bases lay between the germline ends. The length of the CDR3 is 13 residues. The germline V gene has CDR1 LGHDT and CDR2 YNNKEL (reference sequence). CDR3 sequence (DNA): TGTGCCAGCAGCCTCAGGGACTCCTACGAGCAGTACTTC. It yields the protein CASSLRDSYEQYF.

The V call is TRBV5-1, the J call TRBJ2-2, with D tentatively TRBD2 (5 bases). There are 16 residues in the CDR3. The V end was cut by 0 bases, the J end by 5 bases, with 14 bases between. Looked up from germline, CDR1 is SGHRS and CDR2 is YFSETQ. CDR3 loop: CASSLAGLGLTGELFF. The CDR3 bases are TGCGCCAGCAGCTTGGCCGGGCTAGGACTTACCGGGGAGCTGTTTTTT. The full variable domain, rest sourced from reference TRBV5-1 and TRBJ2-2, is KAGVTQTPRYLIKTRGQQVTLSCSPISGHRSVSWYQQTPGQGLQFLFEYFSETQRNKGNFPGRFSGRQFSNSRSEMNVSTLELGDSALYLCASSLAGLGLTGELFFGEGSRLTVL.

This chain's CDR3 is CASSPVGSITIETQYF. CDR3 DNA sequence: TGTGCCAGCTCACCAGTTGGCAGCATTACTATAGAGACCCAGTACTTC. The genes are TRBV18 and TRBJ2-5; D is undetermined. The V gene's germline CDR1 is KGHSH and CDR2 LQKENI. This CDR3 region has 16 residues. The V gene lost 2 bases and the J gene lost 4 bases, with 17 bases spanning the gap.

The chain has TRBV7-9 and TRBJ1-2, with D unclear. Germline V CDR1 and CDR2: SEHNR, FQNEAQ (reference sequence). The CDR3 has 12 residues. Trimming shortened V by 3 bases and J by 6 bases, and 8 bases separated the two germline ends. The CDR3 DNA is TGTGCCAGCAGCTTCGCGGGGAATGGCTACACCTTC. The encoded protein is CASSFAGNGYTF.

J is TRBJ2-3 and V is TRBV2; maybe TRBD2 (5 bases). This CDR3 has 12 amino acids. V was pared by 6 bases and J by 4 bases, with 8 bases between. The germline V gene has CDR1 SNHLY and CDR2 FYNNEI. CDR3 in amino acids: CASRPEADTQYF. CDR3 DNA sequence: TGTGCCAGCAGGCCGGAGGCAGATACGCAGTATTTT. The variable domain in full, with the rest retrieved from reference TRBV2 and TRBJ2-3, is EPEVTQTPSHQVTQMGQEVILRCVPISNHLYFYWYRQILGQKVEFLVSFYNNEISEKSEIFDDQFSVERPDGSNFTLKIRSTKLEDSAMYFCASRPEADTQYFGPGTRLTVL.

This clone was seen more than once but under ten times. This chain connects TRBV30 to TRBJ1-5, with 10 bases aligning to TRBD1. The CDR3 runs to 13 residues. V was clipped by 4 bases and J by 7 bases; unmatched bases: 4. The germline CDR1 and CDR2 sequences are GTSNPN and SVGIG (reference sequence). The CDR3 DNA is TGTGCCTGGAAGGGACAGGGGTCGCAGCCCCAGCATTTT. It specifies CAWKGQGSQPQHF.

This rearrangement joins TRBV20-1 to TRBJ2-6, with 7 nucleotides matching TRBD2. Unmatched junction bases numbered 11, after V lost 3 bases and J lost 0 bases. The CDR3 has 18 residues. Germline CDR1 is DFQATT and CDR2 is SNEGSKA (reference sequence). CDR3 region: CSASAPRAGNSGANVLTF. The CDR3 DNA follows: TGCAGTGCTAGTGCCCCAAGAGCGGGGAACTCTGGGGCCAACGTCCTGACTTTC.

A remark on this clone: This specimen includes other DNA sequences encoding the same CDR3. The gene calls are TRBV6-5 and TRBJ1-2; 9 nucleotides agree with TRBD1. Germline V CDR1 and CDR2: MNHEY, SVGAGI. CDR3 length equals 13 residues. J lost 3 bases, V lost 6 bases, and 2 bases had no gene match. The CDR3 region has the DNA TGTGCCAGCAGGACAGGGGGAGACTATGGCTACACCTTC. Its translation is CASRTGGDYGYTF.

Notes on this clone: The identical CDR3 is also encoded by other nucleotide sequences in the sample. The rearrangement links TRBV6-5 to TRBJ1-3; 9 bases are shared with TRBD1. V shed 0 bases and J 4 bases; nucleotides not matched to a gene: 4. CDR3 length: 16 residues. The germline gives CDR1 MNHEY, CDR2 SVGAGI. DNA for the CDR3: TGTGCCAGCAGTTACTCGAAACAGGGGGCGGGAAACACCATATATTTT. This sequence encodes CASSYSKQGAGNTIYF.

This clone was observed once. The chain combines TRBV19 with TRBJ2-3; 14 bases agree with TRBD2. The CDR3 sequence is 17 residues long. The V segment lost 8 bases and the J segment 4 bases; nucleotides outside the gene matches: 11. CDR1 is LNHDA and CDR2 is SQIVND in the germline V gene (reference sequence). The CDR3 DNA reads as TGTGCCAGTGCCGGGACTAGCGGGAGAATTAGGGCAGATACGCAGTATTTT. Amino acid sequence: CASAGTSGRIRADTQYF.

The rearrangement uses TRBV10-2 and TRBJ2-2; TRBD2 aligns across 11 bases. The trim removed 6 bases at V and 5 bases at J, leaving 5 bases unmatched. The CDR3 has 15 residues. Germline V gene sequence: CDR1 WSHSY, CDR2 SAAADI. The CDR3 sequence: CASRLAGGPTGELFF. The CDR3 DNA sequence: TGCGCCAGCAGATTAGCGGGAGGGCCTACCGGGGAGCTGTTTTTT.

This clone was seen only once. This rearrangement joins TRBV6-5 to TRBJ2-7; perhaps TRBD2 as D (6 bases). The V and J ends lost 6 bases and 7 bases respectively, with 16 bases between them. Per the germline V gene, CDR1 is MNHEY and CDR2 is SVGAGI. CDR3 length equals 13 residues. CDR3 sequence reads: CASSWETRGEQYF. The CDR3 DNA sequence: TGTGCCAGCAGCTGGGAGACTCGGGGGGAGCAGTACTTC.

The chain couples TRBV9 to TRBJ2-5, with 10 bases lining up with TRBD1. CDR3 length equals 17 residues. With V trimmed by 3 bases and J by 3 bases, 11 bases remained unmatched. Germline V lookup: CDR1 SGDLS, CDR2 YYNGEE. The CDR3 DNA follows: TGTGCCAGCAGCGCGGGTTGGGAGGGACAGGGGAAAGAGACCCAGTACTTC. This sequence encodes CASSAGWEGQGKETQYF.

The genes are TRBV15 and TRBJ2-5, with 9 bases aligning to TRBD2. Germline CDR1 LNHNV, CDR2 YYDKDF (reference sequence). The ends lost 5 bases at V and 4 bases at J; junction bases unmatched: 5. There are 14 residues in the CDR3. The CDR3 DNA reads as TGTGCCACCAGCGCGGGACTAGCTGGAGAGACCCAGTACTTC. This codes for CATSAGLAGETQYF.

In DNA, the CDR3 is TGTGCCAGCAGTTCCTCCGGGGTCTACTCTGGAAACACCATATATTTT. Protein sequence: CASSSSGVYSGNTIYF. The chain employs TRBV6-5 and TRBJ1-3; no definite D call. The CDR3 totals 16 residues. Trimming pared 4 bases from V and 0 bases from J, leaving 13 bases between. Germline-derived CDR1 and CDR2 are MNHEY and SVGAGI.

The chain has TRBV5-6 and TRBJ1-2; 7 nucleotides agree with TRBD1. The CDR3 length is 13 residues. Germline trimming cut 4 bases from V and 4 bases from J; bases unmatched to any gene: 4. Germline loops: CDR1 SGHDT, CDR2 YYEEEE. Here the CDR3 DNA reads TGTGCCAGCAGCGCGGGACAGATCTATGGCTACACCTTC. Protein sequence: CASSAGQIYGYTF.

The chain employs TRBV6-1 and TRBJ2-7, with TRBD2 identical over 7 bases. V trimming: 3 bases; J trimming: 0 bases; junction bases outside the gene matches: 5. The CDR3 runs to 15 residues. From germline, CDR1 is MNHNS and CDR2 SASEGT. For the CDR3, the DNA is TGTGCCAGCAGTGACCCCGGGGGGAGCTCCTACGAGCAGTACTTC. It specifies CASSDPGGSSYEQYF.

V and J are TRBV2 and TRBJ1-1; unclear D gene. Germline V gene sequence: CDR1 SNHLY, CDR2 FYNNEI. The CDR3 totals 11 residues. V lost 11 bases, J lost 0 bases, and 7 bases lay in between. The CDR3 sequence is CAGSLNTEAFF. The CDR3 region has the DNA TGTGCCGGCTCCCTGAACACTGAAGCTTTCTTT. The complete variable domain, with remaining parts taken from reference TRBV2 and TRBJ1-1, reads EPEVTQTPSHQVTQMGQEVILRCVPISNHLYFYWYRQILGQKVEFLVSFYNNEISEKSEIFDDQFSVERPDGSNFTLKIRSTKLEDSAMYFCAGSLNTEAFFGQGTRLTVV.

As for this clone: Other nucleotide sequences in the sample specify the same CDR3. The rearrangement links TRBV5-4 to TRBJ1-2; 7 bases agree with TRBD1. With V trimmed by 4 bases and J by 2 bases, 2 bases remained unmatched. Per germline, CDR1 SGHNT and CDR2 YYREEE (reference sequence). The CDR3 runs to 13 residues. The chain's CDR3 is CASSPDRNYGYTF. As DNA, the CDR3 is TGTGCCAGCAGCCCGGACAGGAACTATGGCTACACCTTC.

The V call is TRBV6-4, the J call TRBJ2-1, with 13 nucleotides matching TRBD2. CDR1 MRHNA and CDR2 SNTAGT come from the germline V gene. Trimming at V came to 6 bases and at J to 5 bases, leaving 4 bases not matched to a gene. The length of the CDR3 is 15 residues. The chain's CDR3 is CASSTGTSGDNEQFF. CDR3 nucleotides: TGTGCCAGCAGCACCGGGACTAGCGGGGACAATGAGCAGTTCTTC.

V gene TRBV5-1 combines with J gene TRBJ2-7, with TRBD1 as a possible D gene (5 bases). The CDR3 runs 14 residues. Germline CDR1 SGHRS, CDR2 YFSETQ. With 4 bases removed from V and 3 bases from J, the gap between germline ends came to 14 bases. The CDR3 nucleotides read TGCGCCAGCAGCCCCGACAGCCCGATCTACGAGCAGTACTTC. This encodes CASSPDSPIYEQYF. Filled out from reference TRBV5-1 and TRBJ2-7, the complete variable domain reads KAGVTQTPRYLIKTRGQQVTLSCSPISGHRSVSWYQQTPGQGLQFLFEYFSETQRNKGNFPGRFSGRQFSNSRSEMNVSTLELGDSALYLCASSPDSPIYEQYFGPGTRLTVT.

The V and J genes are TRBV25-1 and TRBJ1-6, with TRBD1 as a possible D gene (6 bases). The CDR3 is 15 amino acids. V lost 2 bases, J lost 7 bases, and 12 bases lay in between. Germline loops: CDR1 MGHDK, CDR2 SYGVNS. The CDR3 here is CASSERTALNSPLHF. The CDR3 nucleotides are TGTGCCAGCAGTGAAAGGACAGCATTAAATTCACCCCTCCACTTT.